The 27 T cell receptor beta chains presented below share a single source sample, sequenced in a study of T-cell memory formation after mild COVID-19. Each CDR3 protein gets one entry after TCRdb re-called the 5' RACE reads with MiXCR. The data contain 40,000 or so distinct CDR3 sequences, 6% to 8.5% of them singletons. Specimen: PBMCs or a T cell subset sorted from them (not recorded which). The origin of the receptors is an adult who had mild COVID-19 (a few samples of this study predate the infection). Cell type and time point are not known.

Only a few counts were recorded for this clonotype. The CDR3 bases are TGTGCCAGCAGCTTAGATGGGACTAGCGGGGGGCAAGAGACCCAGTACTTC. As protein: CASSLDGTSGGQETQYF. The chain employs TRBV7-2 and TRBJ2-5, with 15 positions matching TRBD2. The trim removed 1 base at V and 2 bases at J, leaving 2 bases unmatched. The CDR3 contains 17 residues. CDR1 SGHTA and CDR2 FQGNSA come from the germline V gene. Looking up the rest from reference TRBV7-2 and TRBJ2-5 gives the full variable domain: GAGVSQSPSNKVTEKGKDVELRCDPISGHTALYWYRQSLGQGLEFLIYFQGNSAPDKSGLPSDRFSAERTGGSVSTLTIQRTQQEDSAVYLCASSLDGTSGGQETQYFGPGTRLLVL.

This clonotype showed up many times. V is TRBV4-1 and J is TRBJ1-1; no reliable D call. The CDR3 spans 13 residues. Trimming stripped 4 bases from V and 0 bases from J, with 6 bases between. Germline V gives CDR1 MGHRA, CDR2 YSYEKL. The CDR3 here is CASSRGLNTEAFF. In DNA, the CDR3 is TGCGCCAGCAGCCGCGGACTGAACACTGAAGCTTTCTTT.

This clonotype was found many times. This rearrangement joins TRBV28 to TRBJ1-1; D is possibly TRBD1 (5 bases). V lost 5 bases, J lost 0 bases, and 16 bases lay in between. The CDR3 runs to 16 residues. Germline CDR1 reads MDHEN; CDR2 reads SYDVKM. The CDR3 bases are TGTGCCAGCAGTCCCGGGGGGAGGGTGATGAACACTGAAGCTTTCTTT. It is translated as CASSPGGRVMNTEAFF.

This clonotype was seen many times. The genes are TRBV20-1 and TRBJ2-5, with 11 bases aligning to TRBD2. Trimming cost V 1 base and J 1 base; bases outside gene matches: 2. Germline V gene data show CDR1 as DFQATT and CDR2 as SNEGSKA (reference sequence). CDR3 length equals 15 residues. This chain's CDR3 is CSARALAGGQETQYF. The DNA of the CDR3 is TGCAGTGCTAGAGCCCTAGCGGGAGGCCAAGAGACCCAGTACTTC.

The chain joins TRBV7-9 to TRBJ1-2; TRBD1 matches at 9 bases. The CDR3 sequence is 14 residues long. The junction had 6 bases not matched to a gene; V was cut back by 3 bases and J by 7 bases. Germline-derived CDR1 and CDR2 are SEHNR and FQNEAQ (reference sequence). As DNA, the CDR3 is TGTGCCAGCAGCTTCGCGGACAGGGGCTCTGGCTACACCTTC. Translation gives CASSFADRGSGYTF.

V is TRBV4-2 and J is TRBJ2-5; D is unclear. The V gene lost 1 base and the J gene lost 2 bases, with 5 bases spanning the gap. The CDR3 has 13 amino acids. Germline values: CDR1 LGHNA, CDR2 YNFKEQ. The CDR3 loop reads CASSQGKQETQYF. In DNA form, the CDR3 reads TGTGCCAGCAGCCAAGGGAAACAAGAGACCCAGTACTTC.

In this sample, this clonotype turned up many times. J is TRBJ2-7 and V is TRBV29-1, with D hard to call. From germline, CDR1 is SQVTM and CDR2 ANQGSEA. This CDR3 is 11 amino acids long. V was pared by 6 bases and J by 2 bases, with 8 bases between. The CDR3: CSVQGPYEQYF. Here the CDR3 DNA reads TGCAGCGTGCAAGGACCCTACGAGCAGTACTTC.

This clonotype occurred a few times. CDR3 nucleotide sequence: TGTGCCAGCAGCGTAGAGAGAAGCGGGAGTTCCTACAATGAGCAGTTCTTC. It specifies CASSVERSGSSYNEQFF. This chain connects TRBV9 to TRBJ2-1, with 8 nucleotides matching TRBD2. The CDR3 covers 17 residues. CDR1 and CDR2 from the germline V gene are SGDLS and YYNGEE. Trimming cost V 0 bases and J 1 base; bases outside gene matches: 6.

In this sample, this clonotype turned up a few times. The V gene is TRBV19, the J gene TRBJ2-5, with 7 bases matching TRBD2. The CDR3 has 14 residues. V was pared by 5 bases and J by 1 base, with 4 bases of the junction left unmatched. Germline CDR1 and CDR2: LNHDA and SQIVND (reference sequence). This CDR3 reads CASSDGRSQETQYF. In DNA form, the CDR3 reads TGTGCCAGTAGTGACGGGAGGTCCCAAGAGACCCAGTACTTC.

This clonotype was seen ten or more times. For the CDR3, the DNA is TGTGCCAGCAGCGTAGAGGTGGGGCGGACCGGGGAGCTGTTTTTT. Translating it yields CASSVEVGRTGELFF. The rearrangement links TRBV9 to TRBJ2-2, with D maybe TRBD1 (5 bases). The length of the CDR3 is 15 residues. V lost 0 bases to trimming and J lost 5 bases, with 11 bases between them. Germline assignment: CDR1 SGDLS and CDR2 YYNGEE. Using reference TRBV9 and TRBJ2-2 for the parts outside the CDR3, the full variable domain is DSGVTQTPKHLITATGQRVTLRCSPRSGDLSVYWYQQSLDQGLQFLIQYYNGEERAKGNILERFSAQQFPDLHSELNLSSLELGDSALYFCASSVEVGRTGELFFGEGSRLTVL.

The gene calls are TRBV3-1 and TRBJ2-2; D is ambiguous. The CDR3 contains 12 residues. CDR1 and CDR2 from the germline V gene are LGHDT and YNNKEL (reference sequence). Trimming pared 4 bases from V and 3 bases from J, leaving 3 bases between. The CDR3 DNA reads as TGTGCCAGCAGCCCCTACACCGGGGAGCTGTTTTTT. Translation gives CASSPYTGELFF.

The chain couples TRBV24-1 to TRBJ2-5; D is possibly TRBD1 (7 bases). The CDR3 covers 15 residues. Per the germline V gene, CDR1 is KGHDR and CDR2 is SFDVKD. V was cut by 5 bases and J by 1 base, with 13 bases left in between. The CDR3 DNA reads as TGTGCCACCAGTGCCGCGGGACAGAGCCAAGAGACCCAGTACTTC. Translated: CATSAAGQSQETQYF.

This clonotype came up many times. This chain joins TRBV6-5 and TRBJ2-7; D gene unclear. Trimming stripped 4 bases from V and 2 bases from J, with 15 bases between. The CDR3 runs to 15 residues. Germline CDR1 MNHEY, CDR2 SVGAGI. The CDR3 DNA reads as TGTGCCAGCAGTTCTGCCGCCACCGTAACCTACGAGCAGTACTTC. This gives the protein CASSSAATVTYEQYF.

The DNA for the CDR3 is TGTGCCAGCAGCTTAACTAGCGGGAAGTTAAAAGATACGCAGTATTTT. Protein: CASSLTSGKLKDTQYF. The chain joins TRBV7-3 to TRBJ2-3, with 8 bases aligning to TRBD2. The germline gives CDR1 SGHTA, CDR2 FQGTGA. The CDR3 is made up of 16 amino acids. V gave up 0 bases and J gave up 5 bases; unmatched junction bases: 7. The full variable domain, in which reference TRBV7-3 and TRBJ2-3 provide the parts outside the CDR3, is GAGVSQTPSNKVTEKGKYVELRCDPISGHTALYWYRQSLGQGPEFLIYFQGTGAADDSGLPNDRFFAVRPEGSVSTLKIQRTERGDSAVYLCASSLTSGKLKDTQYFGPGTRLTVL.

In this sample, this clonotype turned up many times. This chain joins TRBV12-3 or TRBV12-4 and TRBJ1-1; D uncertain. The CDR3 contains 13 residues. The V end lost 3 bases, the J end lost 4 bases, and 9 bases lay between the germline ends. The CDR3 loop reads CASSLGRVTEAFF. CDR3 coding DNA: TGTGCCAGCAGTTTGGGCAGAGTCACTGAAGCTTTCTTT.

The CDR3 DNA reads TGTGCCAGCAGTTTCGGACTAGCGGGTGGGAATGAGCAGTTCTTC. Translated, it gives CASSFGLAGGNEQFF. V and J are TRBV7-2 and TRBJ2-1; 11 positions match TRBD2. The CDR3 length is 15 residues. With V trimmed by 6 bases and J by 7 bases, 8 bases remained unmatched. Germline V lookup: CDR1 SGHTA, CDR2 FQGNSA.

This clonotype was seen repeatedly, ten times or more. The chain employs TRBV5-1 and TRBJ1-1, with a possible D match to TRBD1 (5 bases). In germline, CDR1 is SGHRS, CDR2 YFSETQ. V was shortened by 4 bases and J by 4 bases, with 14 bases between the two germline ends. There are 14 residues in the CDR3. Written as DNA, the CDR3 is TGCGCCAGCAGCAACCAACCCCAGGGCACTGAAGCTTTCTTT. Encoded protein: CASSNQPQGTEAFF.

Ten or more counts support this clonotype. The genes are TRBV15 and TRBJ2-7; a weak D match, TRBD2 (6 bases). V lost 0 bases to trimming and J lost 2 bases, with 11 bases between them. Germline V gene lookup returns CDR1 LNHNV and CDR2 YYDKDF (reference sequence). This CDR3 spans 15 amino acids. This CDR3 is CATSRDDSGPYEQYF. CDR3 DNA sequence: TGTGCCACCAGCAGAGACGACAGCGGGCCCTACGAGCAGTACTTC. The full variable domain, in which reference TRBV15 and TRBJ2-7 provide the parts outside the CDR3, is DAMVIQNPRYQVTQFGKPVTLSCSQTLNHNVMYWYQQKSSQAPKLLFHYYDKDFNNEADTPDNFQSRRPNTSFCFLDIRSPGLGDTAMYLCATSRDDSGPYEQYFGPGTRLTVT.

This clonotype was found many times. The V call is TRBV15, the J call TRBJ2-7, with D possibly TRBD2 on 5 matching bases. With 0 bases removed from V and 2 bases from J, the gap between germline ends came to 14 bases. Germline assignment: CDR1 LNHNV and CDR2 YYDKDF (reference sequence). The CDR3 covers 16 residues. The CDR3 here is CATSRDFGVLTYEQYF. The CDR3 region has the DNA TGTGCCACCAGCAGAGATTTCGGGGTTTTAACCTACGAGCAGTACTTC.

This clonotype was counted many times. The chain couples TRBV30 to TRBJ2-7; 8 bases line up with TRBD1. Germline V gives CDR1 GTSNPN, CDR2 SVGIG (reference sequence). The CDR3 has 16 residues. V shed 1 base, J shed 5 bases, and the junction held 13 bases outside the gene matches. The CDR3 DNA follows: TGTGCCTGGAGTGCCTATCTCGGACAGGGCGACGACGAGCAGTACTTC. Amino acids: CAWSAYLGQGDDEQYF.

This clonotype was detected only a few times. The CDR3, as DNA: TGTGCCAGTAGTATAGTGGCGAACTATGGCTACACCTTC. Its translation: CASSIVANYGYTF. The chain couples TRBV19 to TRBJ1-2; D gene ambiguous. This CDR3 is built from 13 residues. Trimming took off 1 base at V and 2 bases at J, with 5 bases between the two ends. Germline CDR1 is LNHDA and CDR2 is SQIVND (reference sequence). The whole variable domain, filled in from reference TRBV19 and TRBJ1-2, reads DGGITQSPKYLFRKEGQNVTLSCEQNLNHDAMYWYRQDPGQGLRLIYYSQIVNDFQKGDIAEGYSVSREKKESFPLTVTSAQKNPTAFYLCASSIVANYGYTFGSGTRLTVV.

V and J are TRBV5-1 and TRBJ2-2; D gene uncertain. This CDR3 has 15 amino acids. Trimming left V 1 base short and J 4 bases short, with 11 bases between. CDR1 is SGHRS, CDR2 YFSETQ, per germline. The CDR3 DNA is TGCGCCAGCAGCTTGAGGACGGATGGCACCGGGGAGCTGTTTTTT. Translated: CASSLRTDGTGELFF.

This clonotype was recorded at least ten times. The chain employs TRBV7-2 and TRBJ1-5; 7 bases fit TRBD1. Germline-derived CDR1 and CDR2 are SGHTA and FQGNSA. V lost 6 bases, J lost 8 bases, and 10 bases stayed unmatched. There are 14 residues in the CDR3. Written as DNA, the CDR3 is TGTGCCAGCAGGAAGCAGACAGGGTCTGAGCCCCAGCATTTT. Encoded protein: CASRKQTGSEPQHF.

This clonotype has a count of ten or more. The gene calls are TRBV11-1 and TRBJ2-7; 9 bases fit TRBD1. The V gene's germline CDR1 is SGHAT and CDR2 FQDESV (reference sequence). There are 16 residues in the CDR3. The junction had 9 bases not matched to a gene; V was cut back by 0 bases and J by 6 bases. The CDR3 DNA is TGTGCCAGCAGCTTAGCCCAACCGGGACAGGGCCCCGAGCAGTACTTC. Protein product: CASSLAQPGQGPEQYF. The full variable domain, in which reference TRBV11-1 and TRBJ2-7 provide the parts outside the CDR3, is EAEVAQSPRYKITEKSQAVAFWCDPISGHATLYWYRQILGQGPELLVQFQDESVVDDSQLPKDRFSAERLKGVDSTLKIQPAELGDSAMYLCASSLAQPGQGPEQYFGPGTRLTVT.

This clonotype occurred many times. The chain joins TRBV5-1 to TRBJ2-3; D call uncertain. CDR3 size: 13 residues. The germline V gene encodes CDR1 SGHRS and CDR2 YFSETQ. Trimming removed 4 bases from V and 4 bases from J, with 10 bases in between. As DNA, the CDR3 is TGCGCCAGCAGCCAAGAAGAGGCAGATACGCAGTATTTT. Its translation is CASSQEEADTQYF.

This clonotype came up many times. The V call is TRBV24-1, the J call TRBJ2-7; D is perhaps TRBD1 (5 bases). The CDR3 is made up of 15 amino acids. V was pared by 6 bases and J by 11 bases, with 25 bases between. Germline V CDR1 and CDR2: KGHDR, SFDVKD. CDR3 in amino acids: CATSQPRNWGSREYF. The CDR3 DNA is TGTGCCACCAGTCAACCTCGCAACTGGGGCAGCCGGGAGTACTTC.

This clonotype showed up many times. The J gene is TRBJ2-7, the V gene TRBV7-9, with 9 nucleotides matching TRBD2. Per germline, CDR1 SEHNR and CDR2 FQNEAQ (reference sequence). The CDR3 length is 16 residues. The junction had 12 bases not matched to a gene; V was cut back by 5 bases and J by 4 bases. Written as DNA, the CDR3 is TGTGCCAGCAGCCCCCTCAGCGGGAGGACCATATACGAGCAGTACTTC. Residues: CASSPLSGRTIYEQYF.